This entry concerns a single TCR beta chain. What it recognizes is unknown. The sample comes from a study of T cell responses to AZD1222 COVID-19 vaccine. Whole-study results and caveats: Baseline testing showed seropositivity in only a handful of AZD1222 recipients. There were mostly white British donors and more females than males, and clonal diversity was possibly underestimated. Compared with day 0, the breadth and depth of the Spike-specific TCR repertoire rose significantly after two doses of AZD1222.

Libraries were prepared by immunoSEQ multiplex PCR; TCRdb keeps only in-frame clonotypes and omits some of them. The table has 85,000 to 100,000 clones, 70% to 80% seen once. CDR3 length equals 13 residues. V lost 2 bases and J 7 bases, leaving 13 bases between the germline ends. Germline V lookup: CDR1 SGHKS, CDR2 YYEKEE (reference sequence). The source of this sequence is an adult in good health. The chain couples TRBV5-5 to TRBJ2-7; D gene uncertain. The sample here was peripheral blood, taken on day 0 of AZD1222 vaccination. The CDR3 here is CASSFSSRTEQYF. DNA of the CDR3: TGTGCCAGCAGCTTTTCTTCTAGAACAGAGCAGTACTTC.